Listed below are T cell receptor beta chains from one sample, sequenced in a study of somatic mutations in cytotoxic T cells in rheumatoid arthritis. Here immunoSEQ multiplex PCR was the method, and the copy in TCRdb shows in-frame clones only, minus some. The table includes about 26,000 clones, 82% detected once. Sequenced: CD8+ T cells sorted from blood. Receptor source: a man in his fifties in good health. CDR3s include the opening cysteine and the closing phenylalanine or tryptophan. The order of the fields is J gene, V gene, D gene, CDR3 length, clone size, CDR3 DNA, CDR3 protein. A D gene is named only where the DNA matches it firmly. Clone size is stated in some rows and not others, as once, few, many or a class when expanded.

j_call: TRBJ2-1
v_call: TRBV4-1
d_call: NA
cdr3_length: 18
clone_size: NA
cdr3_nt: TGCGCCAGCAGCCAAGAAGGAGGGACTCCATCCCCTTACAGGGAGCAGTTCTTC
cdr3_aa: CASSQEGGTPSPYREQFF

j_call: TRBJ1-5
v_call: TRBV5-8
d_call: TRBD1
cdr3_length: 16
clone_size: NA
cdr3_nt: TGTGCCAGCAGTTCTATAAAGACAGGGTTTTGGCAGCCCCAGCATTTT
cdr3_aa: CASSSIKTGFWQPQHF

j_call: TRBJ2-7
v_call: TRBV7-9
d_call: TRBD1
cdr3_length: 16
clone_size: NA
cdr3_nt: TGTGCCAGCACCCCAGTAGGGACAGGGAGCTCCTACGAGCAGTACTTC
cdr3_aa: CASTPVGTGSSYEQYF

j_call: TRBJ2-1
v_call: TRBV9
d_call: TRBD2
cdr3_length: 15
clone_size: NA
cdr3_nt: TGTGCCAGCGACCCTAGCGGGAGCTCCTACAATGAGCAGTTCTTC
cdr3_aa: CASDPSGSSYNEQFF

j_call: TRBJ1-3
v_call: TRBV4-1
d_call: TRBD1
cdr3_length: 17
clone_size: NA
cdr3_nt: TGCGCCAGCAGCCAAGACCCCCCACAGGGGGGTGGAAACACCATATATTTT
cdr3_aa: CASSQDPPQGGGNTIYF

j_call: TRBJ2-1
v_call: TRBV7-9
d_call: TRBD2
cdr3_length: 14
clone_size: NA
cdr3_nt: TGTGCCAGCAGCCGCCTGGGACTAGCGGCTGAGCAGTTCTTC
cdr3_aa: CASSRLGLAAEQFF

j_call: TRBJ2-1
v_call: TRBV7-9
d_call: TRBD2
cdr3_length: 16
clone_size: once
cdr3_nt: TGTGCCAGCAGCTCCATACTAGCGGGATCTGGCGATGAGCAGTTCTTC
cdr3_aa: CASSSILAGSGDEQFF

j_call: TRBJ1-5
v_call: TRBV4-1
d_call: TRBD1
cdr3_length: 14
clone_size: NA
cdr3_nt: TGCGCCAGCAGCAACAGACAGGGAGATCAGCCCCAGCATTTT
cdr3_aa: CASSNRQGDQPQHF

j_call: TRBJ1-1
v_call: TRBV11-3
d_call: NA
cdr3_length: 15
clone_size: NA
cdr3_nt: TGTGCCAGCAGCTCGCGTGGACGGTTGAACACTGAAGCTTTCTTT
cdr3_aa: CASSSRGRLNTEAFF

j_call: TRBJ2-1
v_call: TRBV7-9
d_call: NA
cdr3_length: 14
clone_size: NA
cdr3_nt: TGTGCCAGCAGCCCCCCGAGCTCCTACAATGAGCAGTTCTTC
cdr3_aa: CASSPPSSYNEQFF

j_call: TRBJ2-7
v_call: TRBV14
d_call: NA
cdr3_length: 14
clone_size: NA
cdr3_nt: TGTGCCAGCAGCCAAGATCACAGGGTGGGCGAGCAGTACTTC
cdr3_aa: CASSQDHRVGEQYF

j_call: TRBJ2-7
v_call: TRBV14
d_call: TRBD1
cdr3_length: 13
clone_size: NA
cdr3_nt: TGTGCCAGCAGCCTAGGGGGCAGCGACGAGCAGTACTTC
cdr3_aa: CASSLGGSDEQYF

j_call: TRBJ1-2
v_call: TRBV4-1
d_call: NA
cdr3_length: 14
clone_size: NA
cdr3_nt: TGCGCCAGCAGCCACCGTAACGGCGACTATGGCTACACCTTC
cdr3_aa: CASSHRNGDYGYTF

j_call: TRBJ1-3
v_call: TRBV7-8
d_call: NA
cdr3_length: 13
clone_size: NA
cdr3_nt: TGTGCCAGCAGCTTAGACTCTGGAAACACCATATATTTT
cdr3_aa: CASSLDSGNTIYF

j_call: TRBJ2-7
v_call: TRBV11-2
d_call: NA
cdr3_length: 15
clone_size: NA
cdr3_nt: TGTGCCAGCACCGGGGGAAAAGCGGACCCTCGGGAGCAGTACTTC
cdr3_aa: CASTGGKADPREQYF

j_call: TRBJ2-1
v_call: TRBV7-6
d_call: NA
cdr3_length: 13
clone_size: few
cdr3_nt: TGTGCCAGCAGCTTAGCTGTCGGGGGAGAGCAGTTCTTC
cdr3_aa: CASSLAVGGEQFF

j_call: TRBJ1-1
v_call: TRBV11-2
d_call: TRBD1
cdr3_length: 18
clone_size: few
cdr3_nt: TGTGCCAGCAGCAGGGGACAGGGAGCGGCTGGGGTGAACACTGAAGCTTTCTTT
cdr3_aa: CASSRGQGAAGVNTEAFF

j_call: TRBJ2-3
v_call: TRBV10-3
d_call: NA
cdr3_length: 15
clone_size: NA
cdr3_nt: TGTGCCATCAGCGACTCCACAGGGTTAACAGATACGCAGTATTTT
cdr3_aa: CAISDSTGLTDTQYF

j_call: TRBJ2-1
v_call: TRBV7-8
d_call: NA
cdr3_length: 18
clone_size: NA
cdr3_nt: TGTGCCAGCAGCCCAGCAGGCCCCCGGAGGAGCTCCTACAATGAGCAGTTCTTC
cdr3_aa: CASSPAGPRRSSYNEQFF

j_call: TRBJ2-7
v_call: TRBV6-6
d_call: TRBD2
cdr3_length: 16
clone_size: NA
cdr3_nt: TGTGCCAGCAGTTACTCTTCGACTAGCGGCTCCTACGAGCAGTACTTC
cdr3_aa: CASSYSSTSGSYEQYF

j_call: TRBJ2-1
v_call: TRBV27
d_call: TRBD2
cdr3_length: 15
clone_size: NA
cdr3_nt: TGTGCCAGCAGTCCCGGGATAGCGGGGTACAATGAGCAGTTCTTC
cdr3_aa: CASSPGIAGYNEQFF

j_call: TRBJ2-3
v_call: TRBV5-6
d_call: NA
cdr3_length: 14
clone_size: NA
cdr3_nt: TGTGCCAGCAGCTTGGGGGCCTACACAGATACGCAGTATTTT
cdr3_aa: CASSLGAYTDTQYF

j_call: TRBJ2-7
v_call: TRBV27
d_call: TRBD1
cdr3_length: 14
clone_size: NA
cdr3_nt: TGTGCCAGCAGTAAGGACAGGGGGACCTACGAGCAGTACTTC
cdr3_aa: CASSKDRGTYEQYF

j_call: TRBJ2-4
v_call: TRBV4-1
d_call: TRBD2
cdr3_length: 18
clone_size: NA
cdr3_nt: TGCGCCAGCAGCCCAGGAGGGGCTAGCGGGATTCTTAAAAACATTCAGTACTTC
cdr3_aa: CASSPGGASGILKNIQYF

j_call: TRBJ2-7
v_call: TRBV10-2
d_call: TRBD2
cdr3_length: 15
clone_size: NA
cdr3_nt: TGCGCCAGCAGTGAGTCTCTAGCGGGCTCCTACGAGCAGTACTTC
cdr3_aa: CASSESLAGSYEQYF

j_call: TRBJ1-1
v_call: TRBV2
d_call: NA
cdr3_length: 15
clone_size: NA
cdr3_nt: TGTGCCAGCAGTGAGGTTCGGCTCCTGAACACTGAAGCTTTCTTT
cdr3_aa: CASSEVRLLNTEAFF

j_call: TRBJ2-7
v_call: TRBV5-5
d_call: NA
cdr3_length: 18
clone_size: few
cdr3_nt: TGTGCCAGCAGCTTGGTCCCTGGGGCTAGAGGGCACCCCTACGAGCAGTACTTC
cdr3_aa: CASSLVPGARGHPYEQYF

j_call: TRBJ2-7
v_call: TRBV9
d_call: NA
cdr3_length: 14
clone_size: NA
cdr3_nt: TGTGCCAGCAGCGCCAGCGGATACTCCTACGAGCAGTACTTC
cdr3_aa: CASSASGYSYEQYF

j_call: TRBJ2-3
v_call: TRBV29-1
d_call: NA
cdr3_length: 17
clone_size: NA
cdr3_nt: TGCAGCCCCCACATAGCGGATCCCTCGGTGGGCACAGATACGCAGTATTTT
cdr3_aa: CSPHIADPSVGTDTQYF

j_call: TRBJ1-2
v_call: TRBV29-1
d_call: NA
cdr3_length: 12
clone_size: NA
cdr3_nt: TGCAGCGTTGGTCGGGATAACTATGGCTACACCTTC
cdr3_aa: CSVGRDNYGYTF

j_call: TRBJ1-5
v_call: TRBV7-9
d_call: TRBD1
cdr3_length: 13
clone_size: once
cdr3_nt: TGTGCCAGCAGCGGGACAGGGAATCAGCCCCAGCATTTT
cdr3_aa: CASSGTGNQPQHF

j_call: TRBJ1-2
v_call: TRBV29-1
d_call: NA
cdr3_length: 13
clone_size: NA
cdr3_nt: TGCAGCGTTGTACTGGGGTATGGAGCTGGCTACACCTTC
cdr3_aa: CSVVLGYGAGYTF

j_call: TRBJ1-1
v_call: TRBV7-6
d_call: TRBD1
cdr3_length: 15
clone_size: once
cdr3_nt: TGTGCCAGCAGCCTCTCCCGGGACAGGAACACTGAAGCTTTCTTT
cdr3_aa: CASSLSRDRNTEAFF

j_call: TRBJ1-1
v_call: TRBV4-2
d_call: NA
cdr3_length: 16
clone_size: few
cdr3_nt: TGTGCCAGCAGCCAAGAGGGTTTGGGGCTGTACACTGAAGCTTTCTTT
cdr3_aa: CASSQEGLGLYTEAFF

j_call: TRBJ1-2
v_call: TRBV11-3
d_call: NA
cdr3_length: 13
clone_size: NA
cdr3_nt: TGTGCCAGCAGCTTAGAACAGGAGTATGGCTACACCTTC
cdr3_aa: CASSLEQEYGYTF

j_call: TRBJ2-3
v_call: TRBV9
d_call: TRBD1
cdr3_length: 14
clone_size: NA
cdr3_nt: TGTGCCAGCAGCGTAGGACAGGGTGTGGATACGCAGTATTTT
cdr3_aa: CASSVGQGVDTQYF

j_call: TRBJ1-4
v_call: TRBV7-9
d_call: NA
cdr3_length: 13
clone_size: once
cdr3_nt: TGTGCCAGCAGCTTAGGTGGACTTGAAAAACTGTTTTTT
cdr3_aa: CASSLGGLEKLFF

j_call: TRBJ1-1
v_call: TRBV5-6
d_call: NA
cdr3_length: 15
clone_size: few
cdr3_nt: TGTGCCAGCAGCTCCTCAGGATATGAACACACTGAAGCTTTCTTT
cdr3_aa: CASSSSGYEHTEAFF

j_call: TRBJ2-7
v_call: TRBV9
d_call: TRBD2
cdr3_length: 15
clone_size: NA
cdr3_nt: TGTGCCAGCAGCCGTACTAGCGGTCTCCTGTACGAGCAGTACTTC
cdr3_aa: CASSRTSGLLYEQYF

j_call: TRBJ2-5
v_call: TRBV7-9
d_call: TRBD2
cdr3_length: 15
clone_size: NA
cdr3_nt: TGTGCCAGCAGCTTGGGACTAGCGGAACAAGAGACCCAGTACTTC
cdr3_aa: CASSLGLAEQETQYF

j_call: TRBJ1-2
v_call: TRBV11-2
d_call: NA
cdr3_length: 18
clone_size: NA
cdr3_nt: TGTGCCAGCAGCTTAGGATTTCCGCGCCAAGGAAAGAACTATGGCTACACCTTC
cdr3_aa: CASSLGFPRQGKNYGYTF

j_call: TRBJ2-7
v_call: TRBV11-3
d_call: NA
cdr3_length: 14
clone_size: few
cdr3_nt: TGTGCCAGCAGCGAACGCGGCCTCACCTACGAGCAGTACTTC
cdr3_aa: CASSERGLTYEQYF

j_call: TRBJ2-3
v_call: TRBV6-4
d_call: NA
cdr3_length: 14
clone_size: NA
cdr3_nt: TGTGCCAGCAGTGAGGTGGGGCTCACAGATACGCAGTATTTT
cdr3_aa: CASSEVGLTDTQYF

j_call: TRBJ1-5
v_call: TRBV7-9
d_call: NA
cdr3_length: 13
clone_size: few
cdr3_nt: TGTGCCAGCAGCTTCAGTAGCAATCAGCCCCAGCATTTT
cdr3_aa: CASSFSSNQPQHF

j_call: TRBJ1-2
v_call: TRBV2
d_call: TRBD1
cdr3_length: 17
clone_size: NA
cdr3_nt: TGTGCCAGCACCCCGGGACAGGGAAGGCGGGTGTACTATGGCTACACCTTC
cdr3_aa: CASTPGQGRRVYYGYTF

j_call: TRBJ2-1
v_call: TRBV15
d_call: NA
cdr3_length: 17
clone_size: NA
cdr3_nt: TGTGCCACCAGCGGCGACCTATTTCCTAACTCCTACAATGAGCAGTTCTTC
cdr3_aa: CATSGDLFPNSYNEQFF

j_call: TRBJ2-3
v_call: TRBV10-3
d_call: NA
cdr3_length: 16
clone_size: NA
cdr3_nt: TGTGCCATCAGTGAGTCGTATTTATCAGCAGCGGATACGCAGTATTTT
cdr3_aa: CAISESYLSAADTQYF

j_call: TRBJ2-1
v_call: TRBV10-1
d_call: TRBD2
cdr3_length: 15
clone_size: NA
cdr3_nt: TGCGCCAGCAGTGAACTAGCGGGTCGCTACAATGAGCAGTTCTTC
cdr3_aa: CASSELAGRYNEQFF

j_call: TRBJ1-2
v_call: TRBV7-9
d_call: NA
cdr3_length: 14
clone_size: NA
cdr3_nt: TGTGCCAGCCAGTCTGGAGAAGAGAACTATGGCTACACCTTC
cdr3_aa: CASQSGEENYGYTF